This T cell receptor beta chain emerged from a study of Ad26.COV2.S vaccination and SARS-CoV-2 variants. The length of the CDR3 is 14 residues. After removal of 11 bases from V and 2 bases from J, the junction contained 10 bases not matched to a gene. The germline gives CDR1 LGHDT, CDR2 YNNKEL (reference sequence). Repertoires were generated with immunoSEQ multiplex PCR, while TCRdb's copy carries only in-frame clones and drops some. The table records about 440,000 clones, around 88% of them present only once. The treatment is: over 15 received Ad26.COV2.S at low or high dose, single or two shots; about 5 received placebo; per-sample allocation not given. The study sampled participants on day 63 after the first vaccine or placebo injection.

V and J are TRBV3-1 (or the pseudogene TRBV3-2) and TRBJ2-3; 7 positions agree with TRBD1. This specimen consisted of peripheral blood, obtained in a trial of Ad26.COV2.S vaccine versus placebo. This TCR was recovered from a person aged 18-60 years who received the Ad26.COV2.S COVID-19 vaccine or a placebo. The CDR3 nucleotides read TGTGCCGCCGCCAGGGACAGCTTCACAGATACGCAGTATTTT. Translated, it gives CAAARDSFTDTQYF.